This T cell receptor (beta chain) was retrieved from a study of blood T cell repertoires in COVID-19. As for the study in general: Some COVID-19 samples were acute and others convalescent; all came from the United States, Italy and Spain.

Assay: immunoSEQ multiplex PCR; the TCRdb copy retains only in-frame clones and omits some. The sample shows around 280,000 clones, 90% of them seen only once. CDR1 and CDR2 from the germline V gene are LGHDT and YNNKEL (reference sequence). With 4 bases removed from V and 4 bases from J, the gap between germline ends came to 10 bases. CDR3 length: 13 residues. The rearrangement uses TRBV3-1 (or the pseudogene TRBV3-2) and TRBJ1-1; D remains unclear. What was sequenced was PBMCs or T cells enriched from blood (not recorded which). The source of this sequence is a woman in her late teens or twenties with acute COVID-19. CDR3 DNA sequence: TGTGCCAGCAGCCGAAAGAGTGGCACTGAAGCTTTCTTT. It encodes CASSRKSGTEAFF.